This entry lists 21 T cell receptor beta chains sequenced from one sample in a study of cytomegalovirus exposure and HLA in healthy donors. PCR used 60 Vbeta primers and 13 Jbeta primers. Assay: immunoSEQ multiplex PCR; the TCRdb copy retains only in-frame clones and omits some. Counted here are 100,000 to 150,000 clones, less than 90% occurring once; the ten biggest clones make up around 19%. Material: PBMCs. The receptors derive from a man between 18 and 35 years old in good health and CMV-seropositive.

The genes are TRBV4-1 and TRBJ2-1; the match to TRBD2 covers 10 bases. This CDR3 comprises 15 residues. CDR1 is MGHRA, CDR2 YSYEKL, per germline. The trim removed 4 bases at V and 7 bases at J, leaving 7 bases unmatched. DNA for the CDR3: TGCGCCAGCAGCCCCCTCAGCGGGGGGGGGAATGAGCAGTTCTTC. This gives the protein CASSPLSGGGNEQFF.

The gene calls are TRBV9 and TRBJ2-6, with TRBD1 matching over 7 bases. This CDR3 comprises 15 residues. CDR1 and CDR2 (germline): SGDLS, YYNGEE. V shed 3 bases, J shed 0 bases, and the junction held 0 bases outside the gene matches. The CDR3 nucleotides read TGTGCCAGCAGCGGGGACAGCTCTGGGGCCAACGTCCTGACTTTC. Its translation is CASSGDSSGANVLTF.

The V gene is TRBV2, the J gene TRBJ2-3; TRBD1 matches 9 bases. The V segment lost 5 bases and the J segment 5 bases; nucleotides outside the gene matches: 5. Germline V gene sequence: CDR1 SNHLY, CDR2 FYNNEI. The CDR3 runs 14 residues. The CDR3 DNA is TGTGCCAGCAGTCAGGACAGGGGACAAGATACGCAGTATTTT. This sequence encodes CASSQDRGQDTQYF.

This chain uses TRBV27 with TRBJ2-3, with no clear D. The CDR3 spans 11 residues. The germline V and J ends were trimmed by 8 bases and 5 bases, with 8 bases remaining between them. Germline V lookup: CDR1 MNHEY, CDR2 SMNVEV (reference sequence). In DNA form, the CDR3 reads TGTGCCAGCCCGTGCGGAGATACGCAGTATTTT. Translated: CASPCGDTQYF.

This clone is categorized as medium-sized. The chain joins TRBV6-6 to TRBJ1-1; maybe TRBD1 (5 bases). Per the germline V gene, CDR1 is MNHNY and CDR2 is SVGAGI (reference sequence). Trimming took 6 bases from V and 4 from J, leaving 15 bases between them. There are 14 residues in the CDR3. The CDR3 sequence: CASSLGGLATEAFF. The CDR3 DNA follows: TGTGCCAGCAGCCTCGGGGGGTTGGCCACTGAAGCTTTCTTT.

The V call is TRBV9, the J call TRBJ1-6; 7 nucleotides align to TRBD1. This CDR3 has 16 residues. CDR1 is SGDLS and CDR2 is YYNGEE in the germline V gene. With V trimmed by 0 bases and J by 7 bases, 7 bases remained unmatched. CDR3 sequence: CASSVGSGGPNSPLHF. The CDR3 DNA reads as TGTGCCAGCAGCGTAGGGTCAGGGGGTCCAAATTCACCCCTCCACTTT.

The V gene is TRBV28, the J gene TRBJ1-2, with D tentatively TRBD1 (5 bases). V lost 3 bases and J 4 bases, leaving 12 bases between the germline ends. Germline loops: CDR1 MDHEN, CDR2 SYDVKM. The CDR3 totals 14 residues. Written as DNA, the CDR3 is TGTGCCAGCAGTTTTGGGGGGTCCCCCTATGGCTACACCTTC. Translated, it gives CASSFGGSPYGYTF.

The chain joins TRBV19 to TRBJ2-7; 9 bases are a match to TRBD1. Germline loops: CDR1 LNHDA, CDR2 SQIVND (reference sequence). The junction had 7 bases not matched to a gene; V was cut back by 5 bases and J by 5 bases. There are 14 residues in the CDR3. The CDR3 protein is CASSSGGTGNEQYF. The CDR3 DNA reads TGTGCCAGTAGTTCCGGAGGGACAGGGAACGAGCAGTACTTC. The whole variable domain, remainder taken from reference TRBV19 and TRBJ2-7, is DGGITQSPKYLFRKEGQNVTLSCEQNLNHDAMYWYRQDPGQGLRLIYYSQIVNDFQKGDIAEGYSVSREKKESFPLTVTSAQKNPTAFYLCASSSGGTGNEQYFGPGTRLTVT.

The chain uses TRBV28 and TRBJ2-7; D ambiguous. Deletions cut 1 base from V and 0 bases from J, with 7 bases between. Per the germline V gene, CDR1 is MDHEN and CDR2 is SYDVKM. This CDR3 is 14 amino acids long. As DNA, the CDR3 is TGTGCCAGCAGTTTATACGCCAGCTCCTACGAGCAGTACTTC. It codes for CASSLYASSYEQYF.

The chain joins TRBV27 to TRBJ1-2; perhaps TRBD1 as D (6 bases). This CDR3 is 13 amino acids long. Germline CDR1 and CDR2: MNHEY and SMNVEV (reference sequence). V lost 5 bases to trimming and J lost 2 bases, with 9 bases between them. The CDR3 protein is CASSLTGNYGYTF. The CDR3 nucleotides are TGTGCCAGCAGTCTTACAGGGAACTATGGCTACACCTTC.

This chain uses TRBV7-9 with TRBJ1-2; D is unclear. Germline V gives CDR1 SEHNR, CDR2 FQNEAQ (reference sequence). The CDR3 totals 14 residues. The V and J ends lost 5 bases and 4 bases respectively, with 14 bases between them. The DNA for the CDR3 is TGTGCCAGCAGCCTATTTGTCACGGGCTATGGCTACACCTTC. This encodes CASSLFVTGYGYTF.

This chain uses TRBV10-2 with TRBJ2-5, with D tentatively TRBD1 (6 bases). Trimming shortened V by 8 bases and J by 11 bases, and 24 bases separated the two germline ends. Germline CDR1 and CDR2: WSHSY and SAAADI. The CDR3 has 14 residues. The CDR3 spells CASDRGSEQGEQYF. Written as DNA, the CDR3 is TGCGCCAGCGACAGAGGCTCAGAACAGGGTGAGCAGTACTTC.

This rearrangement joins TRBV6-5 to TRBJ1-1; D may be TRBD1 (5 bases). Germline V gene lookup returns CDR1 MNHEY and CDR2 SVGAGI. CDR3 size: 14 residues. Trimming shortened V by 4 bases and J by 5 bases, and 14 bases separated the two germline ends. For the CDR3, the DNA is TGTGCCAGCAGTTCGGGGGGAAGTAGGACTGAAGCTTTCTTT. Its protein product is CASSSGGSRTEAFF.

This clone turned up a few times. The chain recombines TRBV10-2 with TRBJ1-1, with D perhaps TRBD1 (5 bases). This CDR3 is 14 amino acids long. V dropped 2 bases and J dropped 4 bases, with 11 bases sitting between them. Germline V gives CDR1 WSHSY, CDR2 SAAADI. This CDR3 reads CASSETGVGTEAFF. The CDR3, as DNA: TGCGCCAGCAGTGAGACGGGGGTCGGCACTGAAGCTTTCTTT.

The table lists this clone with a count of one. This chain links TRBV10-3 with TRBJ1-2, with D possibly being TRBD1 (5 bases). CDR1 is ENHRY and CDR2 is SYGVKD in the germline V gene. V was cut by 2 bases and J by 2 bases, with 6 bases left in between. The CDR3 consists of 13 residues. The CDR3 here is CAISEGGNYGYTF. CDR3 DNA sequence: TGTGCCATCAGTGAGGGGGGGAACTATGGCTACACCTTC.

V is TRBV5-4 and J is TRBJ1-2; 9 bases align to TRBD1. V lost 0 bases to trimming and J lost 7 bases; unmatched junction nucleotides: 1. The CDR3 covers 13 residues. Germline V lookup: CDR1 SGHNT, CDR2 YYREEE (reference sequence). The CDR3 region is CASSLATGGGYTF. DNA for the CDR3: TGTGCCAGCAGCTTGGCGACAGGGGGTGGCTACACCTTC.

The rearrangement links TRBV11-3 to TRBJ2-5, with D possibly being TRBD2 (6 bases). This CDR3 comprises 12 residues. Per the germline V gene, CDR1 is SGHNT and CDR2 is YENEEA. V was shortened by 3 bases and J by 4 bases, with 6 bases between the two germline ends. The CDR3 loop reads CASSFGGETQYF. The DNA of the CDR3 is TGTGCCAGCAGCTTCGGGGGAGAGACCCAGTACTTC. Supplemented by reference TRBV11-3 and TRBJ2-5, the full variable domain reads EAGVVQSPRYKIIEKKQPVAFWCNPISGHNTLYWYLQNLGQGPELLIRYENEEAVDDSQLPKDRFSAERLKGVDSTLKIQPAELGDSAVYLCASSFGGETQYFGPGTRLLVL.

V is TRBV9 and J is TRBJ1-5; D is perhaps TRBD1 (6 bases). CDR3 length equals 14 residues. V was clipped by 3 bases and J by 2 bases, with 9 bases between them. Germline V gene sequence: CDR1 SGDLS, CDR2 YYNGEE. CDR3 protein: CASSGGQGNQPQHF. CDR3 bases: TGTGCCAGCAGCGGGGGGCAGGGCAATCAGCCCCAGCATTTT. Supplemented by reference TRBV9 and TRBJ1-5, the full variable domain reads DSGVTQTPKHLITATGQRVTLRCSPRSGDLSVYWYQQSLDQGLQFLIQYYNGEERAKGNILERFSAQQFPDLHSELNLSSLELGDSALYFCASSGGQGNQPQHFGDGTRLSIL.

The genes are TRBV6-4 and TRBJ1-5; possible D gene TRBD1, 6 bases. The CDR3 spans 13 residues. The germline CDR1 and CDR2 sequences are MRHNA and SNTAGT. V was shortened by 5 bases and J by 5 bases, with 10 bases between the two germline ends. CDR3 residues: CASSRTVDQPQHF. As DNA, the CDR3 is TGTGCCAGCAGTAGGACAGTGGATCAGCCCCAGCATTTT.

The chain is built from TRBV2 and TRBJ2-1; 8 bases are a match to TRBD2. Germline loops: CDR1 SNHLY, CDR2 FYNNEI. The J segment lost 1 base and the V segment lost 7 bases, leaving 12 bases of the junction unmatched. The CDR3 spans 17 residues. CDR3 amino acids: CASMGRGAGVSYNEQFF. The CDR3 bases are TGTGCCAGCATGGGCCGGGGAGCGGGGGTATCCTACAATGAGCAGTTCTTC. Combining the CDR3 with reference TRBV2 and TRBJ2-1 gives the whole variable domain EPEVTQTPSHQVTQMGQEVILRCVPISNHLYFYWYRQILGQKVEFLVSFYNNEISEKSEIFDDQFSVERPDGSNFTLKIRSTKLEDSAMYFCASMGRGAGVSYNEQFFGPGTRLTVL.

A word on this clone: Other DNA sequences in this sample translate to the same CDR3. As DNA, the CDR3 is TGTGCCAGCAGTCTACTAGCGGGGGGCACAGATACGCAGTATTTT. Its protein is CASSLLAGGTDTQYF. The V and J genes are TRBV2 and TRBJ2-3; 11 bases align to TRBD2. After removal of 5 bases from V and 1 base from J, the junction contained 2 bases not matched to a gene. CDR1 is SNHLY and CDR2 is FYNNEI in the germline V gene. This CDR3 region has 15 residues.